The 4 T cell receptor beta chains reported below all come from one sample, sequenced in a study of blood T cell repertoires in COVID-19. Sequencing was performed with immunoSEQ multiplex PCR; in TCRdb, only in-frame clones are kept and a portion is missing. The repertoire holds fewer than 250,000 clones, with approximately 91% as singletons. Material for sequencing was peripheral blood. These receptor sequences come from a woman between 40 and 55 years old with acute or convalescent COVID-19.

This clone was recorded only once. CDR3 region: CSAKREFEAFF. The CDR3 DNA reads TGCAGTGCTAAACGGGAGTTTGAAGCTTTCTTT. V and J are TRBV20-1 and TRBJ1-1; no clear D. CDR1 and CDR2 (germline): DFQATT, SNEGSKA (reference sequence). The V gene lost 4 bases and the J gene lost 7 bases, with 10 bases spanning the gap. This CDR3 is built from 11 residues.

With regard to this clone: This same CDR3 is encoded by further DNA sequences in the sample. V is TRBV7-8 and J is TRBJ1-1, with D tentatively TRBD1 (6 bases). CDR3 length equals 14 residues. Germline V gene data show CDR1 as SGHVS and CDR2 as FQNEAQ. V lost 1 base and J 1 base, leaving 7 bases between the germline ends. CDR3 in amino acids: CASSLVGGNTEAFF. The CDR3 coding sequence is TGTGCCAGCAGCTTAGTAGGGGGGAACACTGAAGCTTTCTTT.

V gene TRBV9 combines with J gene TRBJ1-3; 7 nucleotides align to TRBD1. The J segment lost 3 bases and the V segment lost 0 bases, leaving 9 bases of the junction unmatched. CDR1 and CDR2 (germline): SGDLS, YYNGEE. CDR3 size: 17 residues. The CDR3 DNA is TGTGCCAGCAGCGTAGGTTGGGGACAGCAGCATGGAAACACCATATATTTT. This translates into CASSVGWGQQHGNTIYF. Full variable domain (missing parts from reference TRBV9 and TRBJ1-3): DSGVTQTPKHLITATGQRVTLRCSPRSGDLSVYWYQQSLDQGLQFLIQYYNGEERAKGNILERFSAQQFPDLHSELNLSSLELGDSALYFCASSVGWGQQHGNTIYFGEGSWLTVV.

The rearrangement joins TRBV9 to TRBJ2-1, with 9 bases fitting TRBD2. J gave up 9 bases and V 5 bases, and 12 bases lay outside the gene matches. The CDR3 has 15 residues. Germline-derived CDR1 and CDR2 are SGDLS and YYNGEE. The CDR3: CASRGYAGGPVEQFF. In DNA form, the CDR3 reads TGTGCCAGCAGGGGCTATGCGGGGGGGCCTGTTGAGCAGTTCTTC.